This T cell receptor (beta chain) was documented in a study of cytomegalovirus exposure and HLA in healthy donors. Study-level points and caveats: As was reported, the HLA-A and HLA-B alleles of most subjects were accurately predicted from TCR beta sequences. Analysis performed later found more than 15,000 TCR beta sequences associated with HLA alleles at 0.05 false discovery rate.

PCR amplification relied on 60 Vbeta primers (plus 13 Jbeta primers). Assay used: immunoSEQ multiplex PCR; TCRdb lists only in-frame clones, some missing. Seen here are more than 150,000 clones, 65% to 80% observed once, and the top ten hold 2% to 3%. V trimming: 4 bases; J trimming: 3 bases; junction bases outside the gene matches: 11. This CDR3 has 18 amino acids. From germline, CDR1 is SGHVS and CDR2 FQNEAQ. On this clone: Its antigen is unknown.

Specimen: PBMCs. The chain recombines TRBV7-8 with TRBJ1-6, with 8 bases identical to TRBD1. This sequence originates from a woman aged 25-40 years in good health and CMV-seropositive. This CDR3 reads CASSYVPGQENYNSPLHF. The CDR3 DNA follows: TGTGCCAGCAGCTACGTACCGGGACAGGAGAACTATAATTCACCCCTCCACTTT. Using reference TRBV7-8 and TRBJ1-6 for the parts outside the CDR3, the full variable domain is GAGVSQSPRYKVAKRGQDVALRCDPISGHVSLFWYQQALGQGPEFLTYFQNEAQLDKSGLPSDRFFAERPEGSVSTLKIQRTQQEDSAVYLCASSYVPGQENYNSPLHFGNGTRLTVT.